One and the same sample provided the 13 T cell receptor beta chains below, sequenced in a study of Graves' ophthalmopathy and Graves' hyperthyroidism. Transcripts of RNA were the source for amplifying TCR beta CDR3 regions. After a first-round RT-PCR with HTBI primers, a second-round multiplex PCR was run. TCRdb reprocessed the multiplex PCR reads with MiXCR, giving one entry per CDR3 protein. Here the sample spans fewer than 650,000 distinct CDR3 sequences, 22% being singletons. The sample comprised peripheral blood. These receptors were obtained from a woman aged 18 to 35 with stable Graves' hyperthyroidism. Some clones in this sample may be carry-over from other donors' samples.

This clonotype has more than one count but fewer than ten. The rearrangement joins TRBV11-2 to TRBJ2-1; 8 bases line up with TRBD2. The length of the CDR3 is 13 residues. The V segment lost 11 bases and the J segment 5 bases; nucleotides outside the gene matches: 8. Germline V gives CDR1 SGHAT, CDR2 FQNNGV. This CDR3 reads CACKAGEHNEQFF. The CDR3, as DNA: TGTGCCTGCAAAGCGGGGGAACACAATGAGCAGTTCTTC.

The chain uses TRBV28 and TRBJ1-3; a possible D gene is TRBD1 (5 bases). V gave up 7 bases and J gave up 9 bases, with 13 bases separating them. Per germline, CDR1 MDHEN and CDR2 SYDVKM. CDR3 length: 12 residues. The CDR3 region has the DNA TGTGCCAGCACGCGACTGGGGGGCACCATATATTTT. Residues: CASTRLGGTIYF.

Many counts were recorded for this clonotype. This chain joins TRBV7-2 and TRBJ2-5; D call uncertain. The germline CDR1 and CDR2 sequences are SGHTA and FQGNSA. This CDR3 spans 14 amino acids. V gave up 5 bases and J gave up 5 bases, with 15 bases separating them. The chain's CDR3 is CASSHRQEGETQYF. DNA of the CDR3: TGTGCCAGCAGCCACCGACAAGAAGGGGAGACCCAGTACTTC.

CDR3 DNA: TGTGCCAGCAACCCCGAAGGAAGAAACACTGAAGCTTTCTTT. Translated: CASNPEGRNTEAFF. This sequence joins TRBV6-1 and TRBJ1-1, with D unclear. The CDR3 loop spans 14 amino acids. V was trimmed by 7 bases and J by 2 bases, leaving 14 bases between them. CDR1 MNHNS and CDR2 SASEGT come from the germline V gene.

This clonotype was picked up many times. V usage is TRBV20-1 and J usage is TRBJ1-5; D might be TRBD1 (5 bases). CDR3 length: 15 residues. Germline CDR1 is DFQATT and CDR2 is SNEGSKA (reference sequence). V was clipped by 1 base and J by 3 bases, with 13 bases between them. The CDR3 loop reads CSARVDRDFNQPQHF. CDR3 DNA sequence: TGCAGTGCTAGAGTTGACCGGGACTTCAATCAGCCCCAGCATTTT.

The V gene is TRBV12-3 or TRBV12-4, the J gene TRBJ2-7; D is possibly TRBD2 (6 bases). The V and J ends lost 4 bases and 4 bases respectively, with 14 bases between them. The CDR3 length is 14 residues. The CDR3 protein is CASSSGGPGYEQYF. CDR3 nucleotides: TGTGCCAGCAGTTCCGGGGGACCCGGGTACGAGCAGTACTTC.

This clonotype was seen repeatedly, ten times or more. V and J are TRBV6-2 or TRBV6-3 and TRBJ2-7; a possible D gene is TRBD1 (6 bases). Between the trimmed V and J ends, which lost 6 bases and 7 bases, there was a span of 13 bases. The germline gives CDR1 MNHEY, CDR2 SVGEGT. The CDR3 runs 12 residues. Here the CDR3 DNA reads TGTGCCAGCAGACCGACAGGAAGAGAGCAGTACTTC. It is translated as CASRPTGREQYF.

The chain joins TRBV7-9 to TRBJ2-2; D remains ambiguous. The CDR3 has 14 amino acids. Germline V gene sequence: CDR1 SEHNR, CDR2 FQNEAQ (reference sequence). V was shortened by 1 base and J by 2 bases, with 5 bases between the two germline ends. CDR3: CASSLVANTGELFF. The CDR3 DNA reads TGTGCCAGCAGCTTAGTCGCAAACACCGGGGAGCTGTTTTTT.

The chain uses TRBV9 and TRBJ2-7; possibly TRBD1 for D (5 bases). This CDR3 region has 15 residues. V was shortened by 6 bases and J by 0 bases, with 16 bases between the two germline ends. Germline CDR1 is SGDLS and CDR2 is YYNGEE. CDR3 DNA sequence: TGTGCCAGCAACGCCGTCCTTGGGGCCTCCTACGAGCAGTACTTC. Translated, it gives CASNAVLGASYEQYF.

V usage is TRBV24-1 and J usage is TRBJ2-5; perhaps D is TRBD1 or TRBD2 (6 bases each). This CDR3 comprises 13 residues. Deletions cut 9 bases from V and 4 bases from J, with 14 bases between. Germline V lookup: CDR1 KGHDR, CDR2 SFDVKD. DNA of the CDR3: TGTGCCACCTCTAACGGGGGCGGAGAGACCCAGTACTTC. Its translation is CATSNGGGETQYF.

This clonotype was counted many times. The CDR3 here is CATSTGQQETQYF. The CDR3 DNA reads as TGTGCCACCAGCACCGGACAGCAAGAGACCCAGTACTTC. This sequence joins TRBV15 and TRBJ2-5, with D possibly TRBD1 on 6 matching bases. CDR3 size: 13 residues. Germline CDR1 LNHNV, CDR2 YYDKDF (reference sequence). Trimming took 4 bases from V and 2 from J, leaving 8 bases between them.

As regards this clonotype: A read error may produce the germline difference seen at one junction end. For the CDR3, the DNA is TGTGCCAGCAGTGAAGTATGGGTACAAGAGACCCGGTACTTC. Translation: CASSEVWVQETRYF. The chain employs TRBV6-1 and TRBJ2-5; D unresolved. CDR3 size: 14 residues. Germline CDR1 and CDR2: MNHNS and SASEGT.

This clonotype was observed many times. The genes are TRBV6-5 and TRBJ1-2; TRBD1 agrees at 7 bases. The CDR3 is 15 amino acids. Looked up from germline, CDR1 is MNHEY and CDR2 is SVGAGI. Trimming at V came to 0 bases and at J to 2 bases, leaving 3 bases not matched to a gene. The CDR3 region has the DNA TGTGCCAGCAGTTACTCGGGCAGGGGGAACTATGGCTACACCTTC. It specifies CASSYSGRGNYGYTF.